These 15 T cell receptor beta chains share one sample of origin, sequenced in a study of cytomegalovirus exposure and HLA in healthy donors. This PCR relied on a set of 60 Vbeta primers and 13 Jbeta primers. The table came from immunoSEQ multiplex PCR; TCRdb's copy has only in-frame clones and leaves some out. Of about 130,000 clones in the sample, approximately 71% were seen once. Input material: PBMCs. These receptors were collected from a man in his thirties or forties in good health and CMV-seronegative.

The J gene is TRBJ1-2, the V gene TRBV19, with 7 bases lining up with TRBD1. CDR1 is LNHDA, CDR2 SQIVND, per germline (reference sequence). There are 12 residues in the CDR3. V shed 5 bases, J shed 6 bases, and the junction held 3 bases outside the gene matches. CDR3 region: CASSDREDGYTF. CDR3 nucleotide sequence: TGTGCCAGTAGTGACAGGGAAGATGGCTACACCTTC.

This chain links TRBV28 with TRBJ1-4; possibly TRBD1 for D (5 bases). CDR1 and CDR2 from the germline V gene are MDHEN and SYDVKM. V dropped 6 bases and J dropped 8 bases, with 19 bases sitting between them. There are 15 residues in the CDR3. The CDR3 region has the DNA TGTGCCAGCAGCCTAGAGACAGCCATAGGGGAAAAACTGTTTTTT. Protein sequence: CASSLETAIGEKLFF.

This rearrangement joins TRBV19 to TRBJ2-7; 8 positions match TRBD2. The V gene end was trimmed by 3 bases and the J gene end by 6 bases; junction bases not matched to a gene: 10. In germline, CDR1 is LNHDA, CDR2 SQIVND (reference sequence). The CDR3 sequence is 15 residues long. The CDR3 loop reads CASSIWSGSPSEQYF. The DNA for the CDR3 is TGTGCCAGTAGTATCTGGAGCGGGAGTCCGTCCGAGCAGTACTTC.

V gene TRBV11-2 combines with J gene TRBJ2-7; no clear D gene. V was shortened by 3 bases and J by 3 bases, with 12 bases between the two germline ends. Per germline, CDR1 SGHAT and CDR2 FQNNGV. CDR3 length: 14 residues. Here the CDR3 DNA reads TGTGCCAGCAGCTTTAGAGTTATAGACTACGAGCAGTACTTC. This encodes CASSFRVIDYEQYF.

This chain links TRBV12-2 with TRBJ2-5; the table assigns TRBD1, which was not confirmed against the DNA. TRBV12-2 is marked as a pseudogene. The CDR3 is 13 amino acids. CDR3 DNA sequence: TGTGCAAGTCGCCTTGTGACAGAAGAGACCCAGTACTTC. It codes for CASRLVTEETQYF.

This chain links TRBV6-5 with TRBJ1-1; TRBD1 might be the D (5 bases). Germline V lookup: CDR1 MNHEY, CDR2 SVGAGI. CDR3 length: 14 amino acids. V was clipped by 2 bases and J by 3 bases, with 10 bases between them. CDR3 region: CASSYGHLDTEAFF. The CDR3 nucleotides are TGTGCCAGCAGTTACGGACACCTTGACACTGAAGCTTTCTTT.

The V call is TRBV27, the J call TRBJ2-2; TRBD1 agrees at 7 bases. The ends lost 7 bases at V and 5 bases at J; junction bases unmatched: 7. CDR3 length: 14 amino acids. CDR1 and CDR2 (germline): MNHEY, SMNVEV (reference sequence). The CDR3 bases are TGTGCCAGCATTCGACAGGGTCGGACCGGGGAGCTGTTTTTT. Residues: CASIRQGRTGELFF.

The chain uses TRBV13 and TRBJ2-1; D possibly corresponds to TRBD2 (6 bases). This CDR3 has 14 residues. Germline CDR1 reads PRHDT; CDR2 reads FYEKMQ (reference sequence). The ends were cut back, 4 bases at V and 9 bases at J, with 16 bases in the middle. The CDR3 bases are TGTGCCAGCAGCTCGGGGACTCTGCGGCTTGAGCAGTTCTTC. Protein sequence: CASSSGTLRLEQFF.

The gene calls are TRBV28 and TRBJ1-4; D remains ambiguous. Germline lookup yields CDR1 MDHEN and CDR2 SYDVKM. The CDR3 is 15 residues long. V lost 3 bases and J 0 bases, leaving 8 bases between the germline ends. The CDR3 nucleotides read TGTGCCAGCAGTTTGGAAGGAGCAACTAATGAAAAACTGTTTTTT. Its translation: CASSLEGATNEKLFF.

The chain recombines TRBV7-6 with TRBJ1-1, with 8 positions matching TRBD1. V trimming: 1 base; J trimming: 1 base; junction bases outside the gene matches: 5. CDR3 length equals 16 residues. The germline gives CDR1 SGHVS, CDR2 FNYEAQ. The CDR3 here is CASSLGQGPPNTEAFF. The CDR3 bases are TGTGCCAGCAGCTTAGGACAGGGGCCACCGAACACTGAAGCTTTCTTT.

The chain couples TRBV11-2 to TRBJ2-1, with 8 bases fitting TRBD2. V dropped 2 bases and J dropped 6; count of bases not matched to a gene: 6. Germline loops: CDR1 SGHAT, CDR2 FQNNGV. The CDR3 covers 15 residues. In nucleotides, the CDR3 is TGTGCCAGCAGCTTACTTCCACGGGAGGGCAATGAGCAGTTCTTC. It yields the protein CASSLLPREGNEQFF. The whole variable domain, remainder taken from reference TRBV11-2 and TRBJ2-1, is EAGVAQSPRYKIIEKRQSVAFWCNPISGHATLYWYQQILGQGPKLLIQFQNNGVVDDSQLPKDRFSAERLKGVDSTLKIQPAKLEDSAVYLCASSLLPREGNEQFFGPGTRLTVL.

This clone was recorded only once. J is TRBJ2-1 and V is TRBV27, with D unresolved. The CDR3 spans 14 residues. Trimming stripped 0 bases from V and 4 bases from J, with 7 bases between. Germline loops: CDR1 MNHEY, CDR2 SMNVEV (reference sequence). In DNA form, the CDR3 reads TGTGCCAGCAGTTTATCAGACACGTACAATGAGCAGTTCTTC. This translates into CASSLSDTYNEQFF.

The genes are TRBV7-6 and TRBJ2-2; tentatively, D is TRBD2 (5 bases). V dropped 1 base and J dropped 0 bases, with 12 bases sitting between them. This CDR3 is built from 17 residues. Germline V gene lookup returns CDR1 SGHVS and CDR2 FNYEAQ. DNA of the CDR3: TGTGCCAGCAGCTTAGGTGTAGGACTGACGAACACCGGGGAGCTGTTTTTT. Encoded protein: CASSLGVGLTNTGELFF.

V is TRBV9 and J is TRBJ1-2, with D possibly matching TRBD1 (5 bases). V lost 0 bases, J lost 0 bases, and 12 bases lay in between. The CDR3 extends over 16 amino acids. From germline, CDR1 is SGDLS and CDR2 YYNGEE. The CDR3 spells CASSVEAGISNYGYTF. CDR3 DNA: TGTGCCAGCAGCGTAGAAGCAGGGATTTCTAACTATGGCTACACCTTC.

The chain links TRBV5-1 to TRBJ2-1; 7 bases line up with TRBD1. The CDR3 extends over 14 amino acids. Germline V gives CDR1 SGHRS, CDR2 YFSETQ. Trimming took 7 bases from V and 2 from J; bases not matched to a gene: 6. This CDR3 is CASAPGQPYNEQFF. In DNA form, the CDR3 reads TGCGCCAGCGCTCCGGGACAGCCCTACAATGAGCAGTTCTTC.